The 18 T cell receptor beta chains below come from one sample, sequenced in a study of cytomegalovirus exposure and HLA in healthy donors. Some clones are missing from TCRdb's copy, which holds only in-frame ones; the method was immunoSEQ multiplex PCR. This sample has about 160,000 clones, with about 96% found just once. Sample: PBMCs. The receptors here all came from a young woman in good health and CMV-seronegative.

This chain connects TRBV27 to TRBJ1-2; D possibly corresponds to TRBD1 (5 bases). Between the trimmed V and J ends, which lost 5 bases and 4 bases, there was a span of 11 bases. CDR3 length equals 13 residues. The germline V gene encodes CDR1 MNHEY and CDR2 SMNVEV (reference sequence). The CDR3 here is CASSPSRVYGYTF. CDR3 DNA sequence: TGTGCCAGCAGTCCCTCCAGGGTCTATGGCTACACCTTC.

In this sample, this clone turned up once. The chain joins TRBV27 to TRBJ2-7; a possible D gene is TRBD2 (6 bases). Between the trimmed V and J ends, which lost 1 base and 2 bases, there was a span of 12 bases. CDR1 is MNHEY, CDR2 SMNVEV, per germline (reference sequence). The CDR3 length is 15 residues. The CDR3 bases are TGTGCCAGCAGTTTATTTGGGGGGTTGACCTACGAGCAGTACTTC. Protein sequence: CASSLFGGLTYEQYF.

The V and J genes are TRBV7-2 and TRBJ2-5, with a tentative D call TRBD2 (6 bases). Germline V lookup: CDR1 SGHTA, CDR2 FQGNSA. The CDR3 runs to 14 residues. The V end lost 7 bases, the J end lost 1 base, and 13 bases lay between the germline ends. The CDR3 protein is CASTPGTFQETQYF. CDR3 nucleotides: TGTGCCAGCACCCCCGGGACTTTCCAAGAGACCCAGTACTTC. The variable domain in full, completed from reference TRBV7-2 and TRBJ2-5, reads GAGVSQSPSNKVTEKGKDVELRCDPISGHTALYWYRQSLGQGLEFLIYFQGNSAPDKSGLPSDRFSAERTGGSVSTLTIQRTQQEDSAVYLCASTPGTFQETQYFGPGTRLLVL.

CDR3 DNA sequence: TGTGCCTGCGAGTCTCGCTCTGGGGCCAACGTCCTGACTTTC. Protein sequence: CACESRSGANVLTF. The V call is TRBV6-5, the J call TRBJ2-6; D not resolved. The V gene lost 11 bases and the J gene lost 0 bases, with 11 bases spanning the gap. Germline CDR1 and CDR2: MNHEY and SVGAGI. There are 14 residues in the CDR3.

The rearrangement links TRBV2 to TRBJ2-2; 7 bases map to TRBD1. The CDR3 totals 15 residues. The V gene's germline CDR1 is SNHLY and CDR2 FYNNEI. After removal of 6 bases from V and 0 bases from J, the junction contained 4 bases not matched to a gene. The CDR3 loop is CASRTQGTNTGELFF. The CDR3 coding sequence is TGTGCCAGCAGAACACAGGGGACGAACACCGGGGAGCTGTTTTTT.

This clone has just one count. The V call is TRBV18, the J call TRBJ1-2, with 7 bases fitting TRBD1. CDR1 and CDR2 from the germline V gene are KGHSH and LQKENI. The CDR3 has 12 amino acids. J was trimmed by 7 bases and V by 6 bases; bases with no gene match: 5. The CDR3 DNA is TGTGCCAGCTCGCCGACAGGGACTGGCTACACCTTC. Residues: CASSPTGTGYTF.

In its sample, this clone was seen once. The V gene is TRBV7-9, the J gene TRBJ2-1; possible D gene TRBD1, 6 bases. V gave up 3 bases and J gave up 0 bases, with 15 bases separating them. The CDR3 loop spans 17 amino acids. Germline V gives CDR1 SEHNR, CDR2 FQNEAQ (reference sequence). CDR3 region: CASSFRDIPSSYNEQFF. CDR3 DNA: TGTGCCAGCAGCTTCCGGGACATACCGAGCTCCTACAATGAGCAGTTCTTC.

Only one count was recorded for this clone. The chain recombines TRBV19 with TRBJ2-3; D possibly corresponds to TRBD2 (6 bases). CDR3 length equals 15 residues. V lost 1 base, J lost 2 bases, and 10 bases lay in between. The germline V gene encodes CDR1 LNHDA and CDR2 SQIVND (reference sequence). CDR3: CASSIVAGPTDTQYF. The CDR3 DNA reads as TGTGCCAGTAGTATAGTGGCGGGGCCCACAGATACGCAGTATTTT. Full variable domain (rest looked up from reference TRBV19 and TRBJ2-3): DGGITQSPKYLFRKEGQNVTLSCEQNLNHDAMYWYRQDPGQGLRLIYYSQIVNDFQKGDIAEGYSVSREKKESFPLTVTSAQKNPTAFYLCASSIVAGPTDTQYFGPGTRLTVL.

V is TRBV5-1 and J is TRBJ2-3, with D tentatively TRBD2 (5 bases). Trimming left V 5 bases short and J 5 bases short, with 9 bases between. This CDR3 is 12 amino acids long. CDR1 is SGHRS and CDR2 is YFSETQ in the germline V gene. CDR3 DNA: TGCGCCAGCAGGAGTGAGGGAGATACGCAGTATTTT. This gives the protein CASRSEGDTQYF.

The chain has TRBV5-1 and TRBJ1-3; no reliable D call. The germline V gene has CDR1 SGHRS and CDR2 YFSETQ. The ends were cut back, 4 bases at V and 0 bases at J, with 14 bases in the middle. This CDR3 comprises 16 residues. The chain's CDR3 is CASSLDGLTSGNTIYF. For the CDR3, the DNA is TGCGCCAGCAGCCTGGATGGGCTTACCTCTGGAAACACCATATATTTT.

The chain uses TRBV7-2 and TRBJ2-7, with TRBD1 identical over 7 bases. The CDR3 runs 14 residues. CDR1 SGHTA and CDR2 FQGNSA come from the germline V gene. The junction had 5 bases not matched to a gene; V was cut back by 4 bases and J by 2 bases. The CDR3 spells CASSYYRGTYEQYF. CDR3 coding DNA: TGTGCCAGCAGCTATTACAGGGGAACCTACGAGCAGTACTTC.

The chain recombines TRBV19 with TRBJ1-1; D unresolved. The ends were cut back, 4 bases at V and 7 bases at J, with 13 bases in the middle. The CDR3 covers 13 residues. Germline CDR1 LNHDA, CDR2 SQIVND (reference sequence). The CDR3 loop reads CASSNPGAYEAFF. For the CDR3, the DNA is TGTGCCAGTAGTAATCCGGGAGCATATGAAGCTTTCTTT.

This clone was seen just once. The V and J genes are TRBV23-1 and TRBJ1-5; 9 bases are a match to TRBD1. TRBV23-1 is identified as an open reading frame with a role that is uncertain. V gave up 4 bases and J gave up 0 bases; unmatched junction bases: 10. The CDR3 has 18 residues. Here the CDR3 reads CASSPYGTGTNSNQPQHF. The CDR3 DNA reads TGCGCCAGCAGTCCGTACGGGACAGGGACAAATAGCAATCAGCCCCAGCATTTT.

This clone was detected only once. In nucleotides, the CDR3 is TGCGCCAGCAGCTTGGGGGACAGAGGCTATGGCTACACCTTC. Its translation is CASSLGDRGYGYTF. The chain is built from TRBV5-1 and TRBJ1-2, with TRBD1 matching 7 bases. The CDR3 consists of 14 residues. Germline CDR1 and CDR2: SGHRS and YFSETQ. With 0 bases clipped from V and 4 bases from J, the junction kept 3 bases outside the gene matches.

The genes are TRBV18 and TRBJ1-5, with 7 bases identical to TRBD1. V lost 3 bases, J lost 4 bases, and 0 bases stayed unmatched. Germline CDR1 and CDR2: KGHSH and LQKENI. CDR3 length: 13 residues. The chain's CDR3 is CASSPGQNQPQHF. CDR3 in DNA: TGTGCCAGCTCACCGGGACAGAATCAGCCCCAGCATTTT.

V is TRBV5-4 and J is TRBJ2-7; D gene unclear. From germline, CDR1 is SGHNT and CDR2 YYREEE (reference sequence). The CDR3 has 11 residues. Between the trimmed V and J ends, which lost 0 bases and 4 bases, there was a span of 2 bases. For the CDR3, the DNA is TGTGCCAGCAGCTTGGCATACGAGCAGTACTTC. It translates to CASSLAYEQYF.

This chain connects TRBV6-5 to TRBJ1-2, with unresolved D. V gave up 9 bases and J gave up 3 bases, with 17 bases separating them. CDR3 length equals 14 residues. CDR1 is MNHEY, CDR2 SVGAGI, per germline. The CDR3 coding sequence is TGTGCCAGTACCGCGGGTGGCGTGGACTATGGCTACACCTTC. Translating gives CASTAGGVDYGYTF.

The chain couples TRBV19 to TRBJ1-2; 8 bases map to TRBD1. J lost 1 base, V lost 5 bases, and 12 bases had no gene match. This CDR3 contains 17 residues. The V gene's germline CDR1 is LNHDA and CDR2 SQIVND (reference sequence). DNA of the CDR3: TGTGCCAGTAGTGTCCCGGGACAGGCCTATTTTAACTATGGCTACACCTTC. Translating gives CASSVPGQAYFNYGYTF.